A single sample is the source of the 27 T cell receptor beta chains below, sequenced in a study of cytomegalovirus exposure and HLA in healthy donors. This table comes from immunoSEQ multiplex PCR, and its TCRdb copy is limited to in-frame clones, with some not included. The sample holds more than 250,000 clones, roughly 90% seen once. Sequenced sample: PBMCs. The source is a woman aged 25 to 39 in good health and CMV-seropositive.

This chain links TRBV2 with TRBJ2-7, with D unresolved. CDR1 is SNHLY, CDR2 FYNNEI, per germline. The CDR3 consists of 12 residues. The V end was cut by 8 bases, the J end by 8 bases, with 16 bases between. The CDR3: CASSADVGKQYF. For the CDR3, the DNA is TGTGCCAGCTCCGCGGACGTAGGGAAGCAGTACTTC.

This chain joins TRBV5-6 and TRBJ2-7; D is perhaps TRBD1 (6 bases). In germline, CDR1 is SGHDT, CDR2 YYEEEE. The CDR3 has 14 residues. V lost 4 bases and J lost 6, with 17 bases in between. CDR3 region: CASSGGIGGGEQYF. CDR3 nucleotide sequence: TGTGCCAGCAGCGGGGGAATTGGGGGCGGCGAGCAGTACTTC.

The V gene is TRBV30, the J gene TRBJ1-5; 9 nucleotides align to TRBD1. From germline, CDR1 is GTSNPN and CDR2 SVGIG (reference sequence). The CDR3 covers 15 residues. V shed 0 bases and J 8 bases; nucleotides not matched to a gene: 8. CDR3 bases: TGTGCCTGGAGTGTACCGGGACAGGGTTTGGAGCCCCAGCATTTT. It translates to CAWSVPGQGLEPQHF. Using reference TRBV30 and TRBJ1-5 for the parts outside the CDR3, the full variable domain is SQTIHQWPATLVQPVGSPLSLECTVEGTSNPNLYWYRQAAGRGLQLLFYSVGIGQISSEVPQNLSASRPQDRQFILSSKKLLLSDSGFYLCAWSVPGQGLEPQHFGDGTRLSIL.

V usage is TRBV5-1 and J usage is TRBJ2-3; 11 nucleotides match TRBD2. This CDR3 is 16 amino acids long. Germline V gene sequence: CDR1 SGHRS, CDR2 YFSETQ. V was pared by 4 bases and J by 0 bases, with 4 bases of the junction left unmatched. The CDR3 DNA reads TGCGCCAGCAGCCCGGGACTAGCGGTTAGCACAGATACGCAGTATTTT. This translates into CASSPGLAVSTDTQYF.

The V call is TRBV6-1, the J call TRBJ2-7; 9 bases line up with TRBD1. Germline-derived CDR1 and CDR2 are MNHNS and SASEGT. The CDR3 is 14 amino acids. The V gene end was trimmed by 3 bases and the J gene end by 4 bases; junction bases not matched to a gene: 4. CDR3 coding DNA: TGTGCCAGCAGTGAGGGACAGGGTTTGTACGAGCAGTACTTC. Amino acids: CASSEGQGLYEQYF.

V and J are TRBV4-1 and TRBJ2-6; D is possibly TRBD2 (5 bases). Germline loops: CDR1 MGHRA, CDR2 YSYEKL. The CDR3 is made up of 16 amino acids. Trimming pared 1 base from V and 3 bases from J, leaving 10 bases between. DNA for the CDR3: TGCGCCAGCAGCCAAGTGAGAGGGCTTGGGGCCAACGTCCTGACTTTC. Encoded protein: CASSQVRGLGANVLTF.

The gene calls are TRBV5-6 and TRBJ1-1; 7 bases line up with TRBD1. CDR1 is SGHDT and CDR2 is YYEEEE in the germline V gene. The CDR3 length is 14 residues. The trim removed 3 bases at V and 5 bases at J, leaving 7 bases unmatched. CDR3 sequence (DNA): TGTGCCAGCAGCTCGCCGGACAGGCTGACTGAAGCTTTCTTT. Its protein product is CASSSPDRLTEAFF.

The CDR3 nucleotides are TGTGCCAGCAGTTTAGTCAGTCGGGAGCTCGTCGATGAGCAGTTCTTC. Its protein product is CASSLVSRELVDEQFF. The rearrangement links TRBV27 to TRBJ2-1, with D possibly matching TRBD2 (6 bases). V was clipped by 2 bases and J by 8 bases, with 19 bases between them. The CDR3 has 16 amino acids. Germline V gene sequence: CDR1 MNHEY, CDR2 SMNVEV (reference sequence).

The CDR3 is CASSSGFGNIQYF. The CDR3 nucleotides read TGTGCCAGCAGCTCAGGATTCGGGAACATTCAGTACTTC. The chain joins TRBV7-3 to TRBJ2-4; D remains unclear. V was clipped by 4 bases and J by 7 bases, with 11 bases between them. Germline V gene data show CDR1 as SGHTA and CDR2 as FQGTGA. The CDR3 extends over 13 amino acids.

V gene TRBV4-3 combines with J gene TRBJ1-1; no clear D. CDR1 and CDR2 (germline): LGHNA, YSLEER. V shed 0 bases and J shed 2 bases, with 4 bases lying between them. CDR3 size: 13 residues. The CDR3 sequence: CASSQEENTEAFF. The DNA for the CDR3 is TGCGCCAGCAGCCAAGAAGAAAACACTGAAGCTTTCTTT.

The gene calls are TRBV5-4 and TRBJ2-7; D gene ambiguous. Looked up from germline, CDR1 is SGHNT and CDR2 is YYREEE (reference sequence). The CDR3 is 13 residues long. Trimming pared 1 base from V and 3 bases from J, leaving 8 bases between. This CDR3 is CASSLIPDYEQYF. Written as DNA, the CDR3 is TGTGCCAGCAGCTTGATACCGGACTACGAGCAGTACTTC.

The V gene is TRBV9, the J gene TRBJ1-2; D is perhaps TRBD1 (6 bases). Germline V gene sequence: CDR1 SGDLS, CDR2 YYNGEE. V was pared by 0 bases and J by 3 bases, with 12 bases between. CDR3 length equals 15 residues. CDR3 DNA sequence: TGTGCCAGCAGCGTAGTCGACAACAGGGACTATGGCTACACCTTC. Encoded protein: CASSVVDNRDYGYTF.

This chain uses TRBV20-1 with TRBJ1-2; no clear D gene. This CDR3 contains 11 residues. V gave up 3 bases and J gave up 4 bases, with 6 bases separating them. Per the germline V gene, CDR1 is DFQATT and CDR2 is SNEGSKA (reference sequence). DNA of the CDR3: TGCAGTGCTAGTATCGGCTATGGCTACACCTTC. Its protein is CSASIGYGYTF.

V and J are TRBV7-2 and TRBJ2-7, with no clear D. The germline CDR1 and CDR2 sequences are SGHTA and FQGNSA. The CDR3 loop spans 12 amino acids. V lost 5 bases, J lost 6 bases, and 11 bases lay in between. The CDR3 here is CASSPTYSEQYF. As DNA, the CDR3 is TGTGCCAGCAGCCCCACCTATAGCGAGCAGTACTTC. The full variable domain, completed using reference TRBV7-2 and TRBJ2-7, is GAGVSQSPSNKVTEKGKDVELRCDPISGHTALYWYRQSLGQGLEFLIYFQGNSAPDKSGLPSDRFSAERTGGSVSTLTIQRTQQEDSAVYLCASSPTYSEQYFGPGTRLTVT.

This chain joins TRBV5-6 and TRBJ2-5; 8 nucleotides line up with TRBD1. Unmatched junction bases numbered 6, after V lost 4 bases and J lost 4 bases. The CDR3 extends over 14 amino acids. The V gene's germline CDR1 is SGHDT and CDR2 YYEEEE. This chain's CDR3 is CASSLGTGRETQYF. The CDR3 nucleotides read TGTGCCAGCAGCCTAGGGACAGGAAGAGAGACCCAGTACTTC.

V and J are TRBV4-2 and TRBJ2-3, with 10 nucleotides matching TRBD2. Germline lookup yields CDR1 LGHNA and CDR2 YNFKEQ. With V trimmed by 0 bases and J by 4 bases, 10 bases remained unmatched. The CDR3 runs 18 residues. The CDR3 sequence is CASSQESPASGSADTQYF. CDR3 in DNA: TGTGCCAGCAGCCAAGAATCCCCGGCTAGCGGGAGTGCAGATACGCAGTATTTT.

The genes are TRBV21-1 and TRBJ1-1. TRBV21-1 is a pseudogene locus. CDR3 length: 14 residues. In DNA form, the CDR3 reads TGTGCCAGCAGCAAGAAGGTGAGGAACACTGAAGCTTTCTTT. Protein product: CASSKKVRNTEAFF.

The chain has TRBV7-6 and TRBJ2-7, with TRBD2 as a possible D gene (6 bases). Germline lookup yields CDR1 SGHVS and CDR2 FNYEAQ. Trimming removed 1 base from V and 6 bases from J, with 16 bases in between. The CDR3 loop spans 15 amino acids. The CDR3 DNA sequence: TGTGCCAGCAGCTTAGGAGGGGACTTTGGCTCCGAGCAGTACTTC. Encoded protein: CASSLGGDFGSEQYF.

The chain is built from TRBV18 and TRBJ1-2; tentative D call: TRBD1 (5 bases). Trimming took 2 bases from V and 9 from J, leaving 13 bases between them. In germline, CDR1 is KGHSH, CDR2 LQKENI. The CDR3 covers 13 residues. The CDR3 DNA reads TGTGCCAGCTCACCAACCGTTGACAGCAGCTACACCTTC. Its protein product is CASSPTVDSSYTF. The full variable domain, its missing parts supplied by reference TRBV18 and TRBJ1-2, is NAGVMQNPRHLVRRRGQEARLRCSPMKGHSHVYWYRQLPEEGLKFMVYLQKENIIDESGMPKERFSAEFPKEGPSILRIQQVVRGDSAAYFCASSPTVDSSYTFGSGTRLTVV.

The CDR3 DNA reads TGTGCCAGCAGCTTAATCCAGGCGATGAACACTGAAGCTTTCTTT. Translation: CASSLIQAMNTEAFF. The chain employs TRBV7-2 and TRBJ1-1; D gene uncertain. Germline loops: CDR1 SGHTA, CDR2 FQGNSA. This CDR3 region has 15 residues. V dropped 2 bases and J dropped 0 bases, with 10 bases sitting between them.

The rearrangement uses TRBV7-6 and TRBJ2-7, with no clear D. CDR1 is SGHVS, CDR2 FNYEAQ, per germline. This CDR3 is 14 amino acids long. Between the trimmed V and J ends, which lost 1 base and 3 bases, there was a span of 10 bases. CDR3 loop: CASSLVGGIYEQYF. Here the CDR3 DNA reads TGTGCCAGCAGCTTAGTCGGCGGAATCTACGAGCAGTACTTC.

This clone was counted a single time. The chain combines TRBV6-5 with TRBJ2-2; D possibly corresponds to TRBD2 (7 bases). Trimming took off 7 bases at V and 7 bases at J, with 16 bases between the two ends. Germline CDR1 is MNHEY and CDR2 is SVGAGI. The CDR3 has 14 residues. CDR3 sequence (DNA): TGTGCCAGCACCTACGGGGGGCAGAGCGGGGAGCTGTTTTTT. The encoded protein is CASTYGGQSGELFF.

This clone was seen once. V and J are TRBV21-1 and TRBJ1-6; the DNA was not used to check the table's D call, TRBD1. TRBV21-1 constitutes a pseudogene. This CDR3 spans 14 amino acids. CDR3 protein: CASSKKQGESPLHF. DNA of the CDR3: TGTGCCAGCAGCAAAAAACAGGGAGAATCACCCCTCCACTTT.

The chain combines TRBV7-3 with TRBJ2-1; TRBD2 aligns across 12 bases. The germline CDR1 and CDR2 sequences are SGHTA and FQGTGA. The CDR3 length is 15 residues. Trimming at V came to 5 bases and at J to 6 bases, leaving 5 bases not matched to a gene. The CDR3 loop is CASSPLAGGINEQFF. In nucleotides, the CDR3 is TGTGCCAGCAGCCCACTAGCGGGGGGCATCAATGAGCAGTTCTTC. The full variable domain, its missing parts supplied by reference TRBV7-3 and TRBJ2-1, is GAGVSQTPSNKVTEKGKYVELRCDPISGHTALYWYRQSLGQGPEFLIYFQGTGAADDSGLPNDRFFAVRPEGSVSTLKIQRTERGDSAVYLCASSPLAGGINEQFFGPGTRLTVL.

This chain uses TRBV7-9 with TRBJ1-2; D not resolved. Per the germline V gene, CDR1 is SEHNR and CDR2 is FQNEAQ (reference sequence). There are 14 residues in the CDR3. V lost 4 bases and J 4 bases, leaving 13 bases between the germline ends. CDR3 protein: CASSSTGSPYGYTF. CDR3 DNA sequence: TGTGCCAGCAGCTCCACGGGTAGTCCCTATGGCTACACCTTC. The variable domain in full, completed from reference TRBV7-9 and TRBJ1-2, reads DTGVSQNPRHKITKRGQNVTFRCDPISEHNRLYWYRQTLGQGPEFLTYFQNEAQLEKSRLLSDRFSAERPKGSFSTLEIQRTEQGDSAMYLCASSSTGSPYGYTFGSGTRLTVV.

The chain joins TRBV2 to TRBJ2-7; D is unclear. The V end was cut by 4 bases, the J end by 2 bases, with 3 bases between. In germline, CDR1 is SNHLY, CDR2 FYNNEI. This CDR3 has 11 residues. The CDR3 protein is CASSVAYEQYF. The DNA for the CDR3 is TGTGCCAGCAGTGTAGCCTACGAGCAGTACTTC.

This clone was seen only a few times. The V call is TRBV9, the J call TRBJ1-1, with TRBD1 identical over 8 bases. V dropped 1 base and J dropped 0; count of bases not matched to a gene: 2. The germline gives CDR1 SGDLS, CDR2 YYNGEE. The CDR3 runs to 15 residues. The CDR3 protein is CASSVTDRVNTEAFF. The DNA for the CDR3 is TGTGCCAGCAGCGTAACGGACAGGGTGAACACTGAAGCTTTCTTT.